This paragraph covers one TCR beta chain sequence. V shed 4 bases and J shed 1 base, with 13 bases lying between them. Germline CDR1 SNHLY, CDR2 FYNNEI. This CDR3 spans 15 amino acids. These data are taken from a study of shared clonotypes between healthy human individuals. Clones were sequenced by immunoSEQ multiplex PCR, and TCRdb holds only the in-frame ones, with some missing. The sample has 2 million to 2.5 million clones; under 97% are singletons. This receptor was taken from a man younger than 35 in good health. The sample taken for sequencing was naive CD4+ T cells sorted from blood. The subset here: CD45RA+ positively selected. The chain joins TRBV2 to TRBJ1-1; D is perhaps TRBD1 (5 bases). CDR3 sequence: CASSVGGGWNTEAFF. DNA of the CDR3: TGTGCCAGCAGTGTTGGGGGAGGCTGGAACACTGAAGCTTTCTTT.